This TCR beta chain was found in a study of T cells in Graves' hyperthyroidism and ophthalmopathy. Study results and limitations: Blood held most thyroid clonotypes expanded above 0.001 frequency.

V lost 6 bases and J lost 2, with 12 bases in between. In germline, CDR1 is DFQATT, CDR2 SNEGSKA (reference sequence). This CDR3 has 13 residues. This clonotype was observed at least ten times. The antigen remains unidentified. RNA transcripts gave rise to amplified TCR beta CDR3 regions. HTBI primers were used for first-round RT-PCR of the TCR CDR3. Each CDR3 protein gets one entry after TCRdb re-called the multiplex PCR reads with MiXCR. This table holds about 360,000 distinct CDR3 sequences, less than 15% found once. Clinical symptoms, serum thyroxine, TRAb, thyroid ultrasound and orbital computed tomography established diagnosis. The PBMCs studied were ones that came from about 9.9 ml fresh peripheral blood.

Sequenced: blood. The genes are TRBV20-1 and TRBJ2-3; D call uncertain. This TCR was recovered from a woman aged 18-30 years with Graves' hyperthyroidism. CDR3 amino acids: CSAPNSLTDTQYF. The CDR3 DNA sequence: TGCAGTGCACCAAACAGTCTCACAGATACGCAGTATTTT.